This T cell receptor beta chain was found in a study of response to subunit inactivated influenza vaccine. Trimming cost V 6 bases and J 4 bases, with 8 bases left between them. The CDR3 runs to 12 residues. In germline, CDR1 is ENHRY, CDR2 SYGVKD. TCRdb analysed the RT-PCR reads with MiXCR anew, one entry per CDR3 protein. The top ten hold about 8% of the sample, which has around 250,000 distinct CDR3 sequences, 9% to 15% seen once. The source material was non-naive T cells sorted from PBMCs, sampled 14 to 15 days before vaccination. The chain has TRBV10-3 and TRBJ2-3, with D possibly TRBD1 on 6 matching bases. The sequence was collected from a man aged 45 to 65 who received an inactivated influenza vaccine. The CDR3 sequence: CAISPGADTQYF. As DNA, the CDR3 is TGTGCCATCAGCCCAGGGGCAGATACGCAGTATTTT.